The count of the clone carrying this T cell receptor beta chain is one. The antigen is undetermined. The CDR3 is made up of 16 amino acids. Trimming took off 6 bases at V and 0 bases at J, with 17 bases between the two ends. CDR1 is MDHEN, CDR2 SYDVKM, per germline. Treatment reported: over 15 received Ad26.COV2.S at low or high dose, single or two shots; a few received placebo; per-sample allocation not given. All samples were drawn on day 63, counting from the first vaccine or placebo injection. The individual, an adult aged 18-55 years, was a donor in Boston. This specimen belongs to a study of Ad26.COV2.S vaccination and SARS-CoV-2 variants. Study findings and constraints: Relative to placebo recipients, vaccine recipients exhibited elevated spike-specific TCR breadth. Comparability of non-spike TCR breadth was observed across vaccine and placebo recipients.

Sequencing used immunoSEQ multiplex PCR; TCRdb keeps in-frame clones, though not all of them. The sample carries 450,000 to 550,000 clones, nearly 90% recorded once. Sequencing was performed on peripheral blood, taken in a trial of Ad26.COV2.S vaccine versus placebo. The sequence came from a person between 18 and 60 years old who received the Ad26.COV2.S COVID-19 vaccine or a placebo. The rearrangement uses TRBV28 and TRBJ1-1; no firm D call. The CDR3 DNA follows: TGTGCCAGCAGCCCCATCGGGGAAGGTATGAACACTGAAGCTTTCTTT. Encoded protein: CASSPIGEGMNTEAFF.